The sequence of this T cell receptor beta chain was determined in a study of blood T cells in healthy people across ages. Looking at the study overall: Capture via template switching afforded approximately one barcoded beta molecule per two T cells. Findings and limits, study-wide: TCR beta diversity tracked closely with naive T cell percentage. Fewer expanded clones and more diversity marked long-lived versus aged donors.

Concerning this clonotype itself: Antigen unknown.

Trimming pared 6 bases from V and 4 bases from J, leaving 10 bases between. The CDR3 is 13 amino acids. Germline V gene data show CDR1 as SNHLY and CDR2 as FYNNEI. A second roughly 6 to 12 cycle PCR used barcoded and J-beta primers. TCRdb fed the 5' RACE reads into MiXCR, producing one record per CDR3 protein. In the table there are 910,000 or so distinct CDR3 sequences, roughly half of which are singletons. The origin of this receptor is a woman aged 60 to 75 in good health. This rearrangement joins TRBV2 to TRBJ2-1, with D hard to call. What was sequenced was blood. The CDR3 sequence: CASSGQPYNEQFF. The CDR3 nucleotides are TGTGCCAGCAGCGGGCAACCGTACAATGAGCAGTTCTTC.